This T cell receptor (beta chain) came from a study of T cell responses to AZD1222 COVID-19 vaccine. The study, taken as a whole, reports: Nearly half of spike-specific TCRs reportedly go after variant regions that carry no mutations. The donor group comprised mostly white British people and more females; the analysis possibly underestimated clonal diversity.

As to this clone: Its specificity is unknown.

Trimming stripped 6 bases from V and 5 bases from J, with 14 bases between. This CDR3 has 14 residues. Germline CDR1 reads SEHNR; CDR2 reads FQNEAQ (reference sequence). Some clones are missing from TCRdb's copy, which holds only in-frame ones; the method was immunoSEQ multiplex PCR. The data contain 150,000 or so clones, approximately 91% of them singletons. Pooled together were second doses at about 4 or about 12 weeks. The sequences come from peripheral blood, collected 28 days after the second AZD1222 dose. The clonotype was recovered from an adult who received the AZD1222 COVID-19 vaccine. V is TRBV7-9 and J is TRBJ2-1; D not certain. In nucleotides, the CDR3 is TGTGCCAGCAGACCTAAGGGTCCGAACAATGAGCAGTTCTTC. Translating it yields CASRPKGPNNEQFF.